Listed here are 30 T cell receptor beta chains from one sample, sequenced in a study of blood T cell repertoires in COVID-19. Sequencing was performed with immunoSEQ multiplex PCR; in TCRdb, only in-frame clones are kept and a portion is missing. This sample has some 80,000 clones, with 78% found just once. The sample was peripheral blood. The receptors come from a human donor in a cohort sampled during active COVID-19.

The rearrangement joins TRBV27 to TRBJ2-5; D is unresolved. The CDR3 is 12 amino acids. The ends were cut back, 5 bases at V and 7 bases at J, with 11 bases in the middle. The V gene's germline CDR1 is MNHEY and CDR2 SMNVEV (reference sequence). CDR3 nucleotides: TGTGCCAGCAGTCTAGATTTTCGGACCCAGTACTTC. Its protein is CASSLDFRTQYF.

The CDR3 loop is CASSQGTGTDTQYF. The CDR3 coding sequence is TGCGCCAGCAGCCAAGGGACAGGCACAGATACGCAGTATTTT. The chain links TRBV4-1 to TRBJ2-3; the D gene is possibly TRBD1 (6 bases). Trimming removed 1 base at V and 1 base at J, with 6 bases between. The CDR3 has 14 amino acids. Germline assignment: CDR1 MGHRA and CDR2 YSYEKL.

The chain joins TRBV20-1 to TRBJ1-1; maybe TRBD1 (5 bases). Deletions cut 3 bases from V and 1 base from J, with 12 bases between. Germline-derived CDR1 and CDR2 are DFQATT and SNEGSKA (reference sequence). The CDR3 length is 14 residues. The CDR3 DNA is TGCAGTGCTAGTAGGGGACTGCCGAACACTGAAGCTTTCTTT. It is translated as CSASRGLPNTEAFF.

The DNA of the CDR3 is TGTGCCAGCAGTTTGGGGACTAGCGGGAGTGATGAGCAGTTCTTC. Translating it yields CASSLGTSGSDEQFF. The J gene is TRBJ2-1, the V gene TRBV6-2 or TRBV6-3, with TRBD2 matching over 14 bases. This CDR3 is 15 amino acids long. J lost 8 bases, V lost 4 bases, and 4 bases had no gene match. The germline CDR1 and CDR2 sequences are MNHEY and SVGEGT.

The chain combines TRBV6-5 with TRBJ1-5; D is ambiguous. V lost 8 bases, J lost 2 bases, and 4 bases lay in between. The CDR3 runs 11 residues. CDR1 is MNHEY and CDR2 is SVGAGI in the germline V gene. CDR3 in DNA: TGTGCCAGCTTATGCAATCAGCCCCAGCATTTT. This gives the protein CASLCNQPQHF.

This rearrangement joins TRBV14 to TRBJ2-5, with D possibly being TRBD2 (6 bases). The CDR3 has 16 amino acids. V gave up 0 bases and J gave up 3 bases, with 14 bases separating them. The germline gives CDR1 SGHDN, CDR2 FVKESK. The CDR3 sequence: CASSQDTSWGEETQYF. DNA for the CDR3: TGTGCCAGCAGCCAAGATACGAGTTGGGGGGAAGAGACCCAGTACTTC.

This clone was picked up a small number of times. The rearrangement uses TRBV6-2 or TRBV6-3 and TRBJ2-3, with D possibly being TRBD2 (6 bases). The germline gives CDR1 MNHEY, CDR2 SVGEGT. This CDR3 comprises 16 residues. V was clipped by 6 bases and J by 4 bases, with 20 bases between them. The CDR3 DNA is TGTGCCAGCAGCCCGTACGGGGGAGCCCTCGCAGATACGCAGTATTTT. Encoded protein: CASSPYGGALADTQYF.

V is TRBV5-6 and J is TRBJ2-7; TRBD2 agrees at 14 bases. Germline V gives CDR1 SGHDT, CDR2 YYEEEE. CDR3 length: 18 residues. Trimming at V came to 4 bases and at J to 2 bases, leaving 11 bases not matched to a gene. The CDR3 is CASSRGLAGVSTAYEQYF. The CDR3 region has the DNA TGTGCCAGCAGCCGGGGACTAGCGGGGGTCTCAACCGCCTACGAGCAGTACTTC.

Comments on this clone: Additional DNA sequences in this sample encode the identical CDR3. The chain combines TRBV4-3 with TRBJ2-3; 11 bases align to TRBD2. The ends lost 1 base at V and 4 bases at J; junction bases unmatched: 13. Germline CDR1 reads LGHNA; CDR2 reads YSLEER. This CDR3 has 19 residues. The CDR3 DNA sequence: TGCGCCAGCAGCCAAGGGTCACTAGCGGGAGAAGGGCGGGCAGATACGCAGTATTTT. Its protein is CASSQGSLAGEGRADTQYF.

V and J are TRBV5-1 and TRBJ1-6, with 9 bases lining up with TRBD1. This CDR3 is built from 18 residues. Trimming at V came to 3 bases and at J to 7 bases, leaving 14 bases not matched to a gene. CDR1 and CDR2 (germline): SGHRS, YFSETQ. This CDR3 is CASSWSPGTGPGNSPLHF. The CDR3 DNA is TGCGCCAGCAGCTGGAGCCCCGGGACAGGGCCAGGGAATTCACCCCTCCACTTT.

This sequence joins TRBV6-2 or TRBV6-3 and TRBJ2-3; tentative D call: TRBD2 (6 bases). The CDR3 totals 14 residues. With 7 bases removed from V and 8 bases from J, the gap between germline ends came to 19 bases. The germline CDR1 and CDR2 sequences are MNHEY and SVGEGT. CDR3 residues: CASTPAGLEGTQYF. CDR3 DNA: TGTGCCAGCACCCCGGCAGGGTTGGAGGGTACGCAGTATTTT.

The rearrangement joins TRBV9 to TRBJ1-2, with 9 bases aligning to TRBD1. Per the germline V gene, CDR1 is SGDLS and CDR2 is YYNGEE. CDR3 length equals 16 residues. The J segment lost 8 bases and the V segment lost 4 bases, leaving 15 bases of the junction unmatched. CDR3: CASSPRVGQGIRGYTF. CDR3 sequence (DNA): TGTGCCAGCAGCCCTAGAGTGGGACAGGGTATCCGAGGCTACACCTTC.

The J gene is TRBJ1-2, the V gene TRBV9; TRBD1 is a possible D gene (6 bases). This CDR3 has 16 amino acids. Trimming took 3 bases from V and 6 from J, leaving 21 bases between them. In germline, CDR1 is SGDLS, CDR2 YYNGEE. The CDR3 loop is CASSARDYREGDGYTF. The CDR3 region has the DNA TGTGCCAGCAGCGCCAGAGACTACAGGGAGGGCGATGGCTACACCTTC.

The genes are TRBV3-1 (or the pseudogene TRBV3-2) and TRBJ2-3, with 9 bases that match TRBD2. The V and J ends lost 1 base and 5 bases, in that order; junction bases with no gene match: 7. The CDR3 sequence is 16 residues long. Germline CDR1 LGHDT, CDR2 YNNKEL (reference sequence). CDR3 amino acids: CASSQGLAGARDTQYF. The CDR3 bases are TGTGCCAGCAGCCAAGGGTTAGCGGGAGCGCGAGATACGCAGTATTTT.

This chain joins TRBV5-4 and TRBJ1-5, with D perhaps matching TRBD1 (6 bases). Trimming took 0 bases from V and 5 from J, leaving 9 bases between them. Germline lookup yields CDR1 SGHNT and CDR2 YYREEE (reference sequence). The CDR3 sequence is 14 residues long. The CDR3 sequence: CASSLEGGDQPQHF. The CDR3 DNA follows: TGTGCCAGCAGCTTGGAAGGGGGAGATCAGCCCCAGCATTTT.

The chain uses TRBV6-2 or TRBV6-3 and TRBJ2-7; D gene unclear. CDR3 length: 14 residues. The germline gives CDR1 MNHEY, CDR2 SVGEGT. Trimming removed 5 bases at V and 0 bases at J, with 11 bases between. The CDR3 sequence is CASSTLASSYEQYV. The CDR3 nucleotides are TGTGCCAGCAGTACCTTGGCCAGCTCCTACGAGCAGTACGTC.

This clone was recorded only once. This chain joins TRBV7-8 and TRBJ2-5; 8 positions match TRBD2. Per germline, CDR1 SGHVS and CDR2 FQNEAQ. CDR3 length: 13 residues. The trim removed 5 bases at V and 4 bases at J, leaving 3 bases unmatched. The CDR3 protein is CASSARGGETQYF. The CDR3 DNA reads TGTGCCAGCAGCGCTCGGGGGGGAGAGACCCAGTACTTC.

The rearrangement links TRBV19 to TRBJ2-2; D remains unclear. The CDR3 consists of 13 residues. V was trimmed by 3 bases and J by 4 bases, leaving 6 bases between them. Germline lookup yields CDR1 LNHDA and CDR2 SQIVND (reference sequence). The DNA of the CDR3 is TGTGCCAGTAGTATTCAAGCCACCGGGGAGCTGTTTTTT. Translated, it gives CASSIQATGELFF.

This clone was counted ten times or more. The gene calls are TRBV2 and TRBJ2-3; possibly TRBD2 for D (5 bases). This CDR3 has 15 amino acids. Germline V gives CDR1 SNHLY, CDR2 FYNNEI. Trimming removed 6 bases from V and 6 bases from J, with 19 bases in between. The CDR3 reads CASSWASSFGDTQYF. CDR3 bases: TGTGCCAGCAGCTGGGCTAGCTCGTTTGGGGATACGCAGTATTTT.

The rearrangement links TRBV19 to TRBJ2-2; no clear D gene. Germline CDR1 is LNHDA and CDR2 is SQIVND (reference sequence). This CDR3 comprises 17 residues. Between the trimmed V and J ends, which lost 5 bases and 0 bases, there was a span of 16 bases. CDR3 region: CASSPSSRLSNTGELFF. CDR3 DNA sequence: TGTGCCAGTAGTCCCTCGTCCCGACTCTCGAACACCGGGGAGCTGTTTTTT.

The J gene is TRBJ1-3, the V gene TRBV7-8; tentatively, D is TRBD1 (5 bases). Germline-derived CDR1 and CDR2 are SGHVS and FQNEAQ. Trimming pared 4 bases from V and 4 bases from J, leaving 8 bases between. CDR3 length: 13 amino acids. Here the CDR3 DNA reads TGTGCCAGCAGCTCCTACAGGGGAAACACCATATATTTT. Amino acid sequence: CASSSYRGNTIYF.

This clone turned up a few times. The chain recombines TRBV27 with TRBJ2-7; tentative D call: TRBD2 (5 bases). Trimming stripped 4 bases from V and 4 bases from J, with 11 bases between. From germline, CDR1 is MNHEY and CDR2 SMNVEV (reference sequence). This CDR3 contains 13 residues. CDR3 coding DNA: TGTGCCAGCAGTTCCGGACCGGGATACGAGCAGTACGTC. This gives the protein CASSSGPGYEQYV.

The rearrangement joins TRBV12-3 or TRBV12-4 to TRBJ2-7; D may be TRBD2 (6 bases). The CDR3 has 13 residues. Trimming left V 5 bases short and J 6 bases short, with 14 bases between. CDR3 in amino acids: CASSQTLASEQYV. Written as DNA, the CDR3 is TGTGCCAGCAGTCAGACTCTAGCGTCCGAGCAGTACGTC.

The chain has TRBV9 and TRBJ2-3, with 7 bases fitting TRBD2. The CDR3 is 14 amino acids. Germline trimming cut 0 bases from V and 3 bases from J; bases unmatched to any gene: 1. CDR1 and CDR2 from the germline V gene are SGDLS and YYNGEE. The DNA of the CDR3 is TGTGCCAGCAGCGTAGACGGGAGGACAGATACGCAGTATTTT. Translation: CASSVDGRTDTQYF.

The chain is built from TRBV11-2 and TRBJ1-6; D uncertain. Germline CDR1 and CDR2: SGHAT and FQNNGV. CDR3 length: 17 amino acids. Trimming shortened V by 1 base and J by 3 bases, and 13 bases separated the two germline ends. The CDR3 bases are TGTGCCAGCAGCTTAGTTATTGGTGGAGACTATAATTCACCCCTCCACTTT. Translated, it gives CASSLVIGGDYNSPLHF.

The genes are TRBV9 and TRBJ1-6; unclear D gene. The CDR3 consists of 16 residues. The V and J ends lost 0 bases and 7 bases respectively, with 14 bases between them. CDR1 and CDR2 (germline): SGDLS, YYNGEE. This CDR3 reads CASSVDLRSRNSPLHF. For the CDR3, the DNA is TGTGCCAGCAGCGTAGATCTACGGTCGAGGAATTCACCCCTCCACTTT.

CDR3 region: CASSIGTASYEQYF. DNA of the CDR3: TGTGCCAGTAGTATCGGGACAGCCTCCTACGAGCAGTACTTC. The V and J genes are TRBV19 and TRBJ2-7; 7 bases are shared with TRBD1. Trimming cost V 3 bases and J 0 bases; bases outside gene matches: 2. The CDR3 sequence is 14 residues long. Germline V CDR1 and CDR2: LNHDA, SQIVND (reference sequence).

This chain connects TRBV14 to TRBJ2-1; 10 positions match TRBD1. CDR1 and CDR2 (germline): SGHDN, FVKESK. Trimming at V came to 0 bases and at J to 2 bases, leaving 7 bases not matched to a gene. The CDR3 is 18 amino acids. In nucleotides, the CDR3 is TGTGCCAGCAGCCAAGATTGGGTTGGGACAGGGGCCTACAATGAGCAGTTCTTC. Residues: CASSQDWVGTGAYNEQFF.

This clone showed up just once. The J gene is TRBJ2-1, the V gene TRBV25-1, with a possible D match to TRBD1 (5 bases). Germline V gene data show CDR1 as MGHDK and CDR2 as SYGVNS. The CDR3 length is 14 residues. V lost 4 bases and J lost 4, with 11 bases in between. CDR3 nucleotides: TGTGCCAGCAGTGGTTCAGGGTTTTACAATGAGCAGTTCTTC. Its translation: CASSGSGFYNEQFF.

The genes are TRBV6-6 and TRBJ2-2; weak D call: TRBD2 (6 bases). With 4 bases removed from V and 7 bases from J, the gap between germline ends came to 16 bases. The CDR3 runs to 15 residues. Germline lookup yields CDR1 MNHNY and CDR2 SVGAGI (reference sequence). The CDR3 DNA follows: TGTGCCAGCAGTTCTGAGGAGGGTCAAAGCGGGGAGCTGTTTTTT. It codes for CASSSEEGQSGELFF.